A single sample gave rise to the 22 T cell receptor beta chains below, sequenced in a study of T cells in Graves' hyperthyroidism and ophthalmopathy. Amplification of TCR beta CDR3 regions was performed using RNA transcripts as template. Carried out on the TCR CDR3, a first-round RT-PCR used the HTBI primer set. TCRdb itself ran the multiplex PCR reads through MiXCR, one entry per CDR3 protein. The sample consists of roughly 570,000 distinct CDR3 sequences, 35% to 55% of them appearing once. The sequenced sample consisted of peripheral blood or thyroid tissue (not recorded which). Receptors were obtained from a woman aged 18-29 years with Graves' hyperthyroidism.

This clonotype appeared once. The chain joins TRBV19 to TRBJ2-1, with TRBD1 matching over 11 bases. V trimming: 5 bases; J trimming: 1 base; junction bases outside the gene matches: 4. The CDR3 spans 16 residues. From germline, CDR1 is LNHDA and CDR2 SQIVND (reference sequence). The CDR3 is CASSPGTGGSYNEQFF. In nucleotides, the CDR3 is TGTGCCAGTAGTCCAGGGACAGGGGGATCCTACAATGAGCAGTTCTTC.

The chain links TRBV7-9 to TRBJ2-3; 14 bases are a match to TRBD2. The germline V gene encodes CDR1 SEHNR and CDR2 FQNEAQ (reference sequence). CDR3 length: 19 amino acids. V was pared by 1 base and J by 2 bases, with 8 bases of the junction left unmatched. CDR3 in DNA: TGTGCCAGCAGCTTAGTTCCGACTAGCGGGAGGGATGCCACAGATACGCAGTATTTT. It codes for CASSLVPTSGRDATDTQYF.

This clonotype was seen at least ten times. The J gene is TRBJ1-2, the V gene TRBV5-5; the D is unclear. Trimming shortened V by 4 bases and J by 5 bases, and 15 bases separated the two germline ends. Germline V gene lookup returns CDR1 SGHKS and CDR2 YYEKEE (reference sequence). The CDR3 has 14 amino acids. Here the CDR3 DNA reads TGTGCCAGCAGCCCAGCATTCCTTGGGTATGGCTACACCTTC. Translating gives CASSPAFLGYGYTF.

This clonotype came up many times. This chain joins TRBV7-9 and TRBJ2-7, with 12 nucleotides matching TRBD2. This CDR3 is built from 15 residues. The V gene end was trimmed by 2 bases and the J gene end by 4 bases; junction bases not matched to a gene: 3. The V gene's germline CDR1 is SEHNR and CDR2 FQNEAQ (reference sequence). CDR3 sequence: CASSLTTSGSYEQYF. For the CDR3, the DNA is TGTGCCAGCAGCTTAACGACTAGCGGGAGTTACGAGCAGTACTTC.

The chain has TRBV24-1 and TRBJ2-6, with 11 bases that match TRBD2. V trimming: 6 bases; J trimming: 0 bases; junction bases outside the gene matches: 3. CDR3 length equals 17 residues. The germline CDR1 and CDR2 sequences are KGHDR and SFDVKD. CDR3 coding DNA: TGTGCCACCAGTCCTAGCGGGAGGAGCTCTGGGGCCAACGTCCTGACTTTC. Translation gives CATSPSGRSSGANVLTF.

The chain recombines TRBV7-2 with TRBJ2-5, with D unclear. The J call may be mistaken, given a closer DNA end match to TRBJ2-1. The germline CDR1 and CDR2 sequences are SGHTA and FQGNSA. CDR3 size: 13 residues. CDR3 region: CASSLGVENEQFF. CDR3 bases: TGTGCCAGCAGCTTGGGCGTTGAGAATGAGCAGTTCTTC.

In nucleotides, the CDR3 is TGTGCCAGCGGACAGGGAGAGACCCAGTACTTC. This sequence encodes CASGQGETQYF. The gene calls are TRBV7-6 and TRBJ2-5; 8 bases match TRBD1. The germline V gene encodes CDR1 SGHVS and CDR2 FNYEAQ. With V trimmed by 8 bases and J by 4 bases, 0 bases remained unmatched. The CDR3 contains 11 residues. The variable domain in full, with the rest retrieved from reference TRBV7-6 and TRBJ2-5, is GAGVSQSPRYKVTKRGQDVALRCDPISGHVSLYWYRQALGQGPEFLTYFNYEAQQDKSGLPNDRFSAERPEGSISTLTIQRTEQRDSAMYRCASGQGETQYFGPGTRLLVL.

This sequence joins TRBV2 and TRBJ2-5; D may be TRBD2 (5 bases). Germline CDR1 is SNHLY and CDR2 is FYNNEI. The CDR3 sequence is 15 residues long. V shed 1 base and J shed 2 bases, with 11 bases lying between them. DNA of the CDR3: TGTGCCAGCAGTGAAGGGGGAGCCGGGCAAGAGACCCAGTACTTC. It encodes CASSEGGAGQETQYF.

CDR3 region: CASSEWGLYTF. The CDR3 bases are TGTGCCAGCAGTGAATGGGGTTTATACACCTTC. V and J are TRBV2 and TRBJ1-2; D unresolved. In germline, CDR1 is SNHLY, CDR2 FYNNEI. Trimming shortened V by 2 bases and J by 11 bases, and 9 bases separated the two germline ends. The CDR3 consists of 11 residues. Complete variable domain (other parts from reference TRBV2 and TRBJ1-2): EPEVTQTPSHQVTQMGQEVILRCVPISNHLYFYWYRQILGQKVEFLVSFYNNEISEKSEIFDDQFSVERPDGSNFTLKIRSTKLEDSAMYFCASSEWGLYTFGSGTRLTVV.

This clonotype was observed a single time. This clone may be a read error of a much larger clone one base away. The chain is built from TRBV24-1 and TRBJ1-2; D unresolved. CDR3 length: 11 amino acids. The germline V gene encodes CDR1 KGHDR and CDR2 SFDVKD. Trimming shortened V by 11 bases and J by 8 bases, and 14 bases separated the two germline ends. This CDR3 is CANSAGIGYTF. CDR3 sequence (DNA): TGTGCCAACTCCGCGGGGATCGGCTACACCTTC.

The chain joins TRBV7-3 to TRBJ1-1; perhaps TRBD1 as D (5 bases). CDR3 length: 15 residues. Trimming left V 2 bases short and J 4 bases short, with 14 bases between. Per germline, CDR1 SGHTA and CDR2 FQGTGA. DNA for the CDR3: TGTGCCAGCAGCTTACAACAGGAGAGCTCCACTGAAGCTTTCTTT. Protein sequence: CASSLQQESSTEAFF.

The count of this clonotype is one. The junction departs from germline at one end; a sequencing error may be responsible. This chain uses TRBV7-7 with TRBJ2-1; D call uncertain. The CDR3 is 14 amino acids. From germline, CDR1 is SSHAT and CDR2 FNYEAQ (reference sequence). The CDR3 region is CASSHNPGNNEQFF. The DNA of the CDR3 is TGTGCTAGCAGCCACAACCCCGGTAACAATGAGCAGTTCTTC.

This clonotype has at least ten counts. The chain links TRBV15 to TRBJ1-5, with D hard to call. This CDR3 contains 16 residues. Germline V gene sequence: CDR1 LNHNV, CDR2 YYDKDF (reference sequence). V lost 1 base and J 7 bases, leaving 17 bases between the germline ends. This CDR3 reads CATSRALLGKRQPQHF. CDR3 in DNA: TGTGCCACCAGCAGAGCCCTTTTGGGGAAACGGCAGCCCCAGCATTTT. The whole variable domain, remainder taken from reference TRBV15 and TRBJ1-5, is DAMVIQNPRYQVTQFGKPVTLSCSQTLNHNVMYWYQQKSSQAPKLLFHYYDKDFNNEADTPDNFQSRRPNTSFCFLDIRSPGLGDTAMYLCATSRALLGKRQPQHFGDGTRLSIL.

The sample holds many counts of this clonotype. The chain combines TRBV7-9 with TRBJ1-4; TRBD1 matches at 7 bases. The CDR3 extends over 14 amino acids. The ends lost 1 base at V and 7 bases at J; junction bases unmatched: 3. Germline loops: CDR1 SEHNR, CDR2 FQNEAQ (reference sequence). The CDR3 sequence: CASSLGQGPEKLFF. The CDR3 DNA is TGTGCCAGCAGCTTAGGACAGGGTCCTGAAAAACTGTTTTTT.

This clonotype was observed a few times. The chain is built from TRBV14 and TRBJ2-5; D unclear. CDR1 and CDR2 (germline): SGHDN, FVKESK. The CDR3 consists of 14 residues. V shed 1 base and J shed 3 bases, with 9 bases lying between them. DNA for the CDR3: TGTGCCAGCAGCCAAGTTTTCGGTGAAGAGACCCAGTACTTC. It encodes CASSQVFGEETQYF.

This clonotype was detected many times. The chain uses TRBV12-3 or TRBV12-4 and TRBJ2-7; D unresolved. The germline V and J ends were trimmed by 6 bases and 4 bases, with 10 bases remaining between them. This CDR3 is 12 amino acids long. The CDR3 loop is CASSQTEYEQYF. In DNA, the CDR3 is TGTGCCAGCAGCCAAACAGAGTACGAGCAGTACTTC.

This clonotype has ten or more counts. This chain connects TRBV2 to TRBJ1-1; the D gene is possibly TRBD1 (5 bases). From germline, CDR1 is SNHLY and CDR2 FYNNEI. The CDR3 is 14 residues long. The V end lost 6 bases, the J end lost 1 base, and 12 bases lay between the germline ends. The CDR3 region has the DNA TGTGCCAGCAGGAACAGGACCTCGAACACTGAAGCTTTCTTT. Its protein is CASRNRTSNTEAFF.

This clonotype was observed many times. The chain has TRBV7-3 and TRBJ2-5, with TRBD2 matching 7 bases. J gave up 1 base and V 6 bases, and 5 bases lay outside the gene matches. The CDR3 spans 14 residues. Germline-derived CDR1 and CDR2 are SGHTA and FQGTGA. CDR3 nucleotides: TGTGCCAGCAGTACCGGGGGGATCCAAGAGACCCAGTACTTC. Its protein is CASSTGGIQETQYF. The full variable domain, with the rest looked up from reference TRBV7-3 and TRBJ2-5, is GAGVSQTPSNKVTEKGKYVELRCDPISGHTALYWYRQSLGQGPEFLIYFQGTGAADDSGLPNDRFFAVRPEGSVSTLKIQRTERGDSAVYLCASSTGGIQETQYFGPGTRLLVL.

This clonotype turned up a few times. The chain has TRBV12-3 or TRBV12-4 and TRBJ2-3; D not certain. Trimming took off 2 bases at V and 11 bases at J, with 11 bases between the two ends. There are 12 residues in the CDR3. DNA for the CDR3: TGTGCCAGCAGTTTAAGTCCCTCTCTGCAGTATTTT. This gives the protein CASSLSPSLQYF.

This clonotype was recorded many times. This sequence joins TRBV20-1 and TRBJ1-3, with D hard to call. This CDR3 is built from 16 residues. From germline, CDR1 is DFQATT and CDR2 SNEGSKA (reference sequence). V lost 2 bases and J 3 bases, leaving 17 bases between the germline ends. In DNA, the CDR3 is TGCAGTGCTAGACCCTTGGTTAGGCGCGATGGAAACACCATATATTTT. It translates to CSARPLVRRDGNTIYF.

This rearrangement joins TRBV24-1 to TRBJ1-1; a weak D match, TRBD1 (5 bases). Germline lookup yields CDR1 KGHDR and CDR2 SFDVKD. The V gene lost 4 bases and the J gene lost 8 bases, with 16 bases spanning the gap. This CDR3 region has 14 residues. The CDR3 DNA reads TGTGCCACCAGTGACCTGGGACTAGCGGGGGAAGCTTTCTTT. The encoded protein is CATSDLGLAGEAFF.

The chain uses TRBV24-1 and TRBJ1-2; 10 nucleotides line up with TRBD1. The V and J ends lost 3 bases and 12 bases, in that order; junction bases with no gene match: 3. The CDR3 covers 12 residues. Germline CDR1 is KGHDR and CDR2 is SFDVKD. The DNA of the CDR3 is TGTGCCACCAGTGATAGGACAGGGGGAAACACCTTC. Protein: CATSDRTGGNTF.